The present T cell receptor beta chain was sequenced within a study of cytomegalovirus exposure and HLA in healthy donors (dated by TCRdb to about 2017). Study-wide context: In an earlier analysis of approximately 500 of the donors, approximately 260 Gb of sequence data and 100 million or so unique TCR beta sequences from 150 million to 200 million T cells were reported. An early release covering approximately 600 HLA-typed donors comprised 250 to 350 gigabases of sequencing data and approximately 80 million unique TCR sequences. A few DR-DQ haplotypes were treated as single units for association and clustering because of strong linkage in the cohort. A later genetic analysis took genome-wide SNP genotypes for about 55% of the roughly 700 donors and used that subset as a discovery cohort. HLA typing covered class I and class II loci at four-digit resolution. The genetic ancestry cluster associated with self-reported Caucasian donors included 81% of the roughly 410 genotyped donors. The study combined high-throughput TCR immunosequencing, statistical association of individual TCRs with disease status, and machine learning to predict cytomegalovirus infection status. The study profiled the T cell repertoires of hundreds of subjects by immunosequencing and related them to cytomegalovirus serostatus. An earlier analysis of approximately 580 of the donors used high-throughput TCR beta sequencing to judge whether each TCR beta V gene segment behaved as functional or pseudogenic. In the later analysis, no new phenotypic data were used to find candidate immune exposures; instead, reliance was placed on TCR beta sequences and their occurrence across donors. The study aimed to test whether cataloging public T cell receptors could reveal signatures of past pathogen exposure. All discovery cohort repertoires had been generated using a single sequencing platform. Among around 400 genotyped donors of the cohort, an average of around 240,000 unique TCR beta nucleotide sequences was sequenced per donor, of which about 20% were non-productive. Besides the first cohort of under 700 subjects, a separate validation cohort made up of over 95 different subjects was used. The number of typed donors differed by locus: 629-630 for A, B, C, DRB1 and DQB1; roughly 510 for DQA1; 600 to 610 for DPA1; and about 470 for DPB1. A later analysis re-examined previously published TCR beta repertoires from 600 to 700 donors and added high-resolution HLA genotyping to investigate patterns of TCR occurrence. Alongside the repertoire data, information on donor age, sex, ethnicity and CMV serostatus was compiled. Points the paper makes about the study in general: An association between a missense DCLRE1C variant and V-gene and J-gene trimming of TCR beta chains was found in a later genetic analysis and replicated in an independent cohort. In both the original and validation cohorts, the classifier was reported to diagnose cytomegalovirus status with high specificity and sensitivity. When HLA alleles, especially DR and DQ, strongly co-occurred, TCR associations were difficult to assign to individual alleles. A later analysis associated about 17,000 TCR beta sequences with specific HLA alleles at a false discovery rate of 0.05. The authors suggested that the approach could potentially be extended to other disease states and immunological phenotypes. The only immune exposure information available for the cohort was CMV serostatus. In a later analysis, the rate of TCR association differed among HLA loci, with DRB1 alleles having the most associated TCRs and HLA-C alleles having the fewest. Correlated functional status among segregating V segments might reflect linkage disequilibrium, but an unknown experimental factor could not be ruled out. Only TCR beta chains were sequenced in this cohort, and the absence of alpha or paired-chain data limited detectable features. The 87-base-pair reads could not distinguish some IMGT-functional V segments, including TRBV6-2 and TRBV6-3, so those segments were excluded. Broadly in line with IMGT annotations, most TCR beta V segments showed up in productive rearrangements about 87% or about 30% of the time in an earlier analysis of several hundred of the donors. Three of the identified cytomegalovirus-associated TCR beta chains were confirmed in vitro to be specific for cytomegalovirus antigens. A later analysis found that HLA-associated TCR beta chains were more clonally expanded and had lower generation probabilities than equally common non-associated chains. HLA typing was unavailable for some donors at each locus, so association tests used only the typed subset. Because counts were too low, around 18 rarely observed V segments, including chromosome 9 orphons, were left out of the earlier analysis of roughly 600 of the donors. In a later analysis, most CMV-associated TCR beta chains were found to appear HLA-restricted, with HLA associations seemingly driven largely by CMV exposure. Sequencing depth was assumed to be roughly uniform across donors in the presence/absence analyses, though that assumption may not hold. A further reported finding was that TCR beta sequences accurately predicted the HLA-A and HLA-B alleles for most subjects in the first cohort. Several of the top co-occurrence clusters appeared to be linked to parvovirus B19, influenza, CMV and Epstein-Barr virus, according to a later analysis. The study gave a list of more than 150 TCR beta chains associated with cytomegalovirus. In a later genetic analysis, fewer N-insertions in productive TCRs were reported among donors in an Asian-associated ancestry cluster than the roughly 670-donor mean. A cluster of highly shared sequence variants was judged likely to represent a technical artifact of the sequencing pipeline. While some public TCRs were present in many individuals, most TCR sequences turned up only very rarely across donors.

The cohort was made up of approximately 700 healthy bone marrow donors. All cohort members were sampled while nominally healthy, although unrecorded immune exposures were likely present. The donor was CMV seropositive and belonged to the group of some 290 seropositive cohort members. A peripheral blood sample was provided by each donor, and peripheral blood mononuclear cells were used for TCR beta sequencing. The Qiagen DNeasy Blood Extraction Kit was used to extract genomic DNA from the blood cell samples. Library generation was performed with the immunoSEQ multiplex PCR assay. For the multiplex PCR, a mixture combining 60 forward primers for TCR Vbeta segments and 13 reverse primers for TCR Jbeta segments was used. A multiplex PCR assay on genomic DNA amplified the CDR3 region of rearranged TCR beta genes. The Illumina HiSeq System was used to sequence the amplified TCR beta libraries as 87-base-pair reads. In the source study's methods: In a later analysis, roughly 80 million unique TCR beta chains were counted across the approximately 670 repertoires, and around 10 million of these chains were shared by at least two donors. Raw reads were error-corrected and collapsed into unique sequences with a nearest-neighbor algorithm that merged closely related sequences to remove PCR and sequencing errors. Alignment of CDR3 sequences to IMGT reference sequences was used to assign V, D and J gene segments. For a sequence to be retained, at least a six-nucleotide match to both a V gene segment and a J gene segment was required. Rearrangements were called productive when the CDR3 lacked stop codons and stayed in frame with V and J; all others were non-productive. Following IMGT convention, CDR3 was defined as the stretch from the second conserved V-encoded cysteine to the conserved J-encoded phenylalanine. The earlier analysis of some 580 of the donors excluded any sequence lacking an unambiguous match to a single V gene segment. An earlier analysis of 587 of the donors called V segments functional above 56.7% productive rearrangements and segregating when the between-donor standard deviation exceeded 5%. A statistical classification framework was built for diagnosing cytomegalovirus status from the catalog of TCR beta chain sequences. In a later analysis, TCR nucleotide sequences were compared against IMGT/GENE-DB human TR gene sequences so that V and J genes could be assigned. Using the TCRdist pipeline, a later analysis assigned CDR3 sequences along with most-parsimonious VDJ recombination scenarios. In a later analysis, each TCR beta chain was defined by its CDR3 amino acid sequence together with its V-gene family, and reads lacking a unique V-gene family were excluded. As a way to deal with suspected cross-contamination and a sequencing artifact, a later analysis dropped over 550 nucleotide sequences that were highly shared and had low generation probability. In a later analysis, a clonal expansion index was calculated for each public chain from normalized within-repertoire ranks of inferred template counts. A later analysis computed generation probabilities with a VDJ recombination model fitted to out-of-frame rearrangements, and checked the results against IGoR. In a later analysis, hypergeometric tests were used to score TCR-TCR, TCR-HLA and TCR-CMV co-occurrence, with a repertoire-size bias correction applied to TCR pairs. False discovery rates were estimated in a later analysis by permuting HLA or CMV assignments 20 times. In a later analysis, co-occurring TCRs were grouped with DBSCAN, and TCRdist sequence similarity was added when clustering was performed within HLA-allele-positive subsets. Co-occurrence clustering excluded repertoires with fewer than 30,000 or more than 120,000 public chains, plus five with anomalous nucleotide sharing. In TCRdb, the immuneACCESS table is reduced to in-frame sequences with V and J assigned. These tables do not hold every clone; where another copy was compared, an unresolved V gene accounts for under half, and the others remain unexplained. The DNA gave D and trimming, while V, J and clone size come from that table. This sample holds 70,000 to 95,000 clones; less than 85% were observed only once. The ten largest make up less than 6% of the sample.

Based on the germline V gene, the CDR1 and CDR2 sequences are MNHNS and SASEGT. Inclusive of the bounding cysteine and phenylalanine, the CDR3 is 16 residues long. Only the CDR3 region is kept as DNA, spanning 48 bases read in frame from base 1. Germline trimming amounts to 4 bases on V and 4 bases on J, with 9 as the count of junction bases outside the gene matches. Of note for this clone: Which antigen it targets is not known. No per-base quality is available; no much larger clone lies one base away.

This clonotype originated in a man aged 25-45 years in good health and CMV-seropositive. The chain is encoded by TRBV6-1 joined to TRBJ2-3; 9 nucleotides in the junction match TRBD1. The specimen sequenced was PBMCs. The CDR3 here reads CASSGGGQGWPDTQYF. The nucleotides are TGTGCCAGCAGTGGCGGGGGACAGGGCTGGCCAGATACGCAGTATTTT.